This T cell receptor beta chain was sequenced in a study of blood T cell repertoires in COVID-19. Study details: Sites in the United States, Italy and Spain provided acute and convalescent COVID-19 samples. Sample material is recorded as cDNA or gDNA derived from T cells, B-cell-depleted T cells, or PBMCs.

Authors' processing steps: Reference gene primer amplification in the assay estimated nucleated cell counts. Assay: immunoSEQ multiplex PCR; the TCRdb copy retains only in-frame clones and omits some. V and J calls plus clone size are reproduced from that table; the DNA served to infer D and trimming. Of about 260,000 clones listed, 75% to 90% are singletons. The V end was cut by 2 bases, the J end by 7 bases, with 12 bases between. Per the germline V gene, CDR1 is SGHTS and CDR2 is YDEGEE. This CDR3 is built from 13 residues. The V and J genes are TRBV5-8 and TRBJ1-2; no clear D gene. This TCR came from a woman between 35 and 50 years old with acute or convalescent COVID-19. The sample consisted of peripheral blood. CDR3 DNA: TGTGCCAGCAGCTTATTGGATGAGGGTGGCTACACCTTC. It translates to CASSLLDEGGYTF.